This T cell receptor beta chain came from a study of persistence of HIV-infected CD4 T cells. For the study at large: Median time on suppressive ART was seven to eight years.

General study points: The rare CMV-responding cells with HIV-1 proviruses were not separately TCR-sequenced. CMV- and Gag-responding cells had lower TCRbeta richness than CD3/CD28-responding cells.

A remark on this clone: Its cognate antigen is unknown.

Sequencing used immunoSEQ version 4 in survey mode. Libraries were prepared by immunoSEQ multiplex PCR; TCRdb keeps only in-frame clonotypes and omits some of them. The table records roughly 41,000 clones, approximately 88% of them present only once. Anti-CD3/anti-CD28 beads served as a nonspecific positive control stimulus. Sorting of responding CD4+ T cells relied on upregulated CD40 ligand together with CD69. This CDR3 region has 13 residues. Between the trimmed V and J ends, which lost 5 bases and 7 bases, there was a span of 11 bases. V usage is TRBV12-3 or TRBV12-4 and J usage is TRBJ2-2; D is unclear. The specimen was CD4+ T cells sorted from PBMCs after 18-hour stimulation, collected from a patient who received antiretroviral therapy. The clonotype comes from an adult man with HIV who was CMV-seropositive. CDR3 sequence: CASSLLIDGELFF. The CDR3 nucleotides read TGTGCCAGCAGTCTATTGATCGACGGGGAGCTGTTTTTT.